The 31 T cell receptor beta chains below come from one sample, sequenced in a study of cytomegalovirus exposure and HLA in healthy donors. PCR used 60 Vbeta primers and 13 Jbeta primers. Only in-frame clones appear in the TCRdb table, and some are missing; sequencing was by immunoSEQ multiplex PCR. This sample has fewer than 250,000 clones, with 75% to 80% found just once. Sequencing used PBMCs. These receptors were taken from a man aged 18 to 29 in good health and CMV-seronegative.

As to this clone: Other DNA sequences in this specimen translate into the identical CDR3. J is TRBJ1-3 and V is TRBV9; 8 bases line up with TRBD1. Germline V gene data show CDR1 as SGDLS and CDR2 as YYNGEE. V shed 3 bases, J shed 4 bases, and the junction held 3 bases outside the gene matches. The CDR3 sequence is 14 residues long. The DNA of the CDR3 is TGTGCCAGCAGCGCCCGGGACAGGGGAAACACCATATATTTT. Translating gives CASSARDRGNTIYF. Full variable domain (rest looked up from reference TRBV9 and TRBJ1-3): DSGVTQTPKHLITATGQRVTLRCSPRSGDLSVYWYQQSLDQGLQFLIQYYNGEERAKGNILERFSAQQFPDLHSELNLSSLELGDSALYFCASSARDRGNTIYFGEGSWLTVV.

The CDR3 DNA sequence: TGTGCCATCAGTGAGTCGGGACAACAAGAGACCCAGTACTTC. Translated: CAISESGQQETQYF. The chain recombines TRBV10-3 with TRBJ2-5, with a weak D call TRBD1 (6 bases). Germline values: CDR1 ENHRY, CDR2 SYGVKD. The CDR3 spans 14 residues. V lost 0 bases and J lost 2, with 7 bases in between.

The gene calls are TRBV5-6 and TRBJ2-7; D is possibly TRBD1 (6 bases). V was clipped by 2 bases and J by 3 bases, with 6 bases between them. In germline, CDR1 is SGHDT, CDR2 YYEEEE. The CDR3 sequence is 12 residues long. The CDR3 loop reads CASSLQGYEQYF. CDR3 sequence (DNA): TGTGCCAGCAGCTTACAGGGCTACGAGCAGTACTTC. Using reference TRBV5-6 and TRBJ2-7 for the parts outside the CDR3, the full variable domain is DAGVTQSPTHLIKTRGQQVTLRCSPKSGHDTVSWYQQALGQGPQFIFQYYEEEERQRGNFPDRFSGHQFPNYSSELNVNALLLGDSALYLCASSLQGYEQYFGPGTRLTVT.

This clone was picked up a small number of times. V usage is TRBV6-1 and J usage is TRBJ2-1, with TRBD2 matching 8 bases. Germline loops: CDR1 MNHNS, CDR2 SASEGT. V lost 6 bases and J lost 2; bases outside the gene matches: 6. The CDR3 extends over 15 amino acids. The CDR3 loop reads CASSDGGGTYNEQFF. Here the CDR3 DNA reads TGTGCCAGCAGCGACGGCGGGGGGACCTACAATGAGCAGTTCTTC.

V and J are TRBV2 and TRBJ1-2; 8 bases match TRBD1. With V trimmed by 6 bases and J by 4 bases, 7 bases remained unmatched. Germline V gene sequence: CDR1 SNHLY, CDR2 FYNNEI. CDR3 length: 14 residues. The CDR3 DNA sequence: TGTGCCAGCAGGCCAAGGACAGGGACCTATGGCTACACCTTC. Protein sequence: CASRPRTGTYGYTF.

The rearrangement joins TRBV2 to TRBJ2-2, with 8 nucleotides matching TRBD1. There are 16 residues in the CDR3. The V gene end was trimmed by 7 bases and the J gene end by 4 bases; junction bases not matched to a gene: 11. Germline CDR1 and CDR2: SNHLY and FYNNEI. The CDR3: CASTTRWDRSTGELFF. CDR3 bases: TGTGCCAGCACTACTAGATGGGACAGGAGCACCGGGGAGCTGTTTTTT.

This chain links TRBV27 with TRBJ2-7; 10 bases map to TRBD1. CDR1 MNHEY and CDR2 SMNVEV come from the germline V gene (reference sequence). CDR3 length: 15 residues. Unmatched junction bases numbered 8, after V lost 6 bases and J lost 3 bases. CDR3: CASRDGTGVDYEQYF. Written as DNA, the CDR3 is TGTGCCAGCAGGGACGGGACAGGGGTCGACTACGAGCAGTACTTC.

V gene TRBV6-5 combines with J gene TRBJ1-1; 7 nucleotides align to TRBD1. Trimming removed 8 bases from V and 2 bases from J; junction bases left unmatched: 5. Germline V lookup: CDR1 MNHEY, CDR2 SVGAGI. This CDR3 region has 13 residues. This chain's CDR3 is CASRDRLNTEAFF. The CDR3 nucleotides are TGTGCCAGCCGGGACAGACTAAACACTGAAGCTTTCTTT.

For this clone: The same CDR3 arises from other DNA sequences in this sample as well. V gene TRBV19 combines with J gene TRBJ1-2; 10 bases align to TRBD1. Per germline, CDR1 LNHDA and CDR2 SQIVND (reference sequence). V shed 5 bases and J 8 bases; nucleotides not matched to a gene: 11. This CDR3 is 15 amino acids long. Here the CDR3 DNA reads TGTGCCAGTAGTCTCAAGAGACAGGGGGCTCGCGGCTACACCTTC. Translation gives CASSLKRQGARGYTF.

The rearrangement links TRBV7-2 to TRBJ2-5; D not certain. The CDR3 runs to 13 residues. Germline V gene data show CDR1 as SGHTA and CDR2 as FQGNSA. Trimming took 2 bases from V and 5 from J, leaving 9 bases between them. CDR3 DNA: TGTGCCAGCAGCTTAAATTCTCGGGAGACCCAGTACTTC. Its protein is CASSLNSRETQYF.

V gene TRBV6-6 combines with J gene TRBJ1-3; no clear D. The V and J ends lost 1 base and 3 bases respectively, with 13 bases between them. CDR3 length equals 16 residues. Germline V gene data show CDR1 as MNHNY and CDR2 as SVGAGI (reference sequence). CDR3 sequence (DNA): TGTGCCAGCAGTTACTTGGAATCGGGGTATGGAAACACCATATATTTT. Its translation: CASSYLESGYGNTIYF.

This chain joins TRBV6-1 and TRBJ2-5; 7 bases line up with TRBD1. The V gene's germline CDR1 is MNHNS and CDR2 SASEGT. With 5 bases clipped from V and 3 bases from J, the junction kept 6 bases outside the gene matches. This CDR3 is built from 14 residues. In DNA form, the CDR3 reads TGTGCCAGCAGTACAGGGACAGAGGAAGAGACCCAGTACTTC. It specifies CASSTGTEEETQYF.

The chain has TRBV10-3 and TRBJ2-1, with 11 bases fitting TRBD1. J lost 6 bases, V lost 11 bases, and 6 bases had no gene match. CDR3 length equals 13 residues. The V gene's germline CDR1 is ENHRY and CDR2 SYGVKD. CDR3 loop: CASGQGVGNEQFF. CDR3 DNA: TGTGCCTCGGGACAGGGGGTAGGCAATGAGCAGTTCTTC.

The CDR3 region is CASSTASYEQYF. The CDR3 DNA sequence: TGTGCCAGCAGCACAGCCTCCTACGAGCAGTACTTC. The chain recombines TRBV2 with TRBJ2-7, with no clear D. The CDR3 has 12 residues. CDR1 and CDR2 from the germline V gene are SNHLY and FYNNEI. The V end was cut by 6 bases, the J end by 0 bases, with 6 bases between.

This chain joins TRBV7-9 and TRBJ2-1, with 10 bases aligning to TRBD1. V dropped 5 bases and J dropped 9; count of bases not matched to a gene: 10. Germline lookup yields CDR1 SEHNR and CDR2 FQNEAQ (reference sequence). This CDR3 region has 15 residues. The CDR3 reads CASSPGGTGDGEQFF. CDR3 in DNA: TGTGCCAGCAGCCCCGGCGGGACAGGGGATGGTGAGCAGTTCTTC.

J is TRBJ1-4 and V is TRBV5-8; tentative D call: TRBD1 (6 bases). The germline V gene encodes CDR1 SGHTS and CDR2 YDEGEE. V lost 0 bases to trimming and J lost 8 bases, with 14 bases between them. The CDR3 length is 15 residues. CDR3 nucleotides: TGTGCCAGCAGCTTGGGCGGCAGGGGAATCGAAAAACTGTTTTTT. As protein: CASSLGGRGIEKLFF. Based on the CDR3 plus reference TRBV5-8 and TRBJ1-4, the full variable domain is EAGVTQSPTHLIKTRGQQATLRCSPISGHTSVYWYQQALGLGLQFLLWYDEGEERNRGNFPPRFSGRQFPNYSSELNVNALELEDSALYLCASSLGGRGIEKLFFGSGTQLSVL.

The CDR3 bases are TGTGCCAGCAGCCGTACCACAGGAAGTGGAGCTTTCTTT. This gives the protein CASSRTTGSGAFF. V gene TRBV6-5 combines with J gene TRBJ1-1, with D possibly matching TRBD1 (5 bases). The V and J ends lost 6 bases and 10 bases respectively, with 18 bases between them. CDR3 size: 13 residues. Germline V CDR1 and CDR2: MNHEY, SVGAGI.

This clone was recorded only once. This chain links TRBV4-3 with TRBJ2-3, with 8 bases lining up with TRBD2. V shed 1 base and J 1 base; nucleotides not matched to a gene: 1. The CDR3 sequence is 15 residues long. Germline V lookup: CDR1 LGHNA, CDR2 YSLEER. For the CDR3, the DNA is TGCGCCAGCAGCCAAGCGGGAGGGGGCACAGATACGCAGTATTTT. Protein sequence: CASSQAGGGTDTQYF.

The rearrangement uses TRBV25-1 and TRBJ2-7; 11 bases line up with TRBD2. Trimming took 3 bases from V and 4 from J; bases not matched to a gene: 8. CDR1 and CDR2 (germline): MGHDK, SYGVNS. CDR3 length equals 16 residues. The DNA for the CDR3 is TGTGCCAGCAGTGACGGGATAGCGGGAGGGCCTTACGAGCAGTACTTC. Its translation is CASSDGIAGGPYEQYF.

CDR3 DNA: TGTGCCAGCAGTGGTTGGATGGGACAGGCCTTAGGGGCGGATACGCAGTATTTT. The encoded protein is CASSGWMGQALGADTQYF. This chain connects TRBV2 to TRBJ2-3; TRBD1 agrees at 8 bases. This CDR3 region has 18 residues. Germline values: CDR1 SNHLY, CDR2 FYNNEI. Unmatched junction bases numbered 18, after V lost 4 bases and J lost 6 bases.

The chain is built from TRBV7-8 and TRBJ2-1, with a tentative D call TRBD1 (7 bases). This CDR3 spans 17 amino acids. The V gene's germline CDR1 is SGHVS and CDR2 FQNEAQ. With 4 bases removed from V and 6 bases from J, the gap between germline ends came to 22 bases. The CDR3 protein is CASSSLRGRGAVNEQFF. The CDR3 coding sequence is TGTGCCAGCAGCTCATTGAGGGGCAGGGGGGCTGTCAATGAGCAGTTCTTC. The full variable domain, its missing parts supplied by reference TRBV7-8 and TRBJ2-1, is GAGVSQSPRYKVAKRGQDVALRCDPISGHVSLFWYQQALGQGPEFLTYFQNEAQLDKSGLPSDRFFAERPEGSVSTLKIQRTQQEDSAVYLCASSSLRGRGAVNEQFFGPGTRLTVL.

This clone was detected once. This sequence joins TRBV15 and TRBJ2-1; D is ambiguous. The CDR3 covers 15 residues. The V gene's germline CDR1 is LNHNV and CDR2 YYDKDF (reference sequence). The V and J ends lost 3 bases and 5 bases respectively, with 14 bases between them. DNA for the CDR3: TGTGCCACCAGCAGTGGCCGATCCGCACACAATGAGCAGTTCTTC. Protein: CATSSGRSAHNEQFF.

The V call is TRBV27, the J call TRBJ1-1; tentatively, D is TRBD1 (5 bases). The germline V gene encodes CDR1 MNHEY and CDR2 SMNVEV (reference sequence). This CDR3 is 13 amino acids long. V was clipped by 4 bases and J by 5 bases, with 11 bases between them. Written as DNA, the CDR3 is TGTGCCAGCAGTTACGTCCGACAGACTGAAGCTTTCTTT. This codes for CASSYVRQTEAFF.

There are a few counts of this clone. The rearrangement links TRBV27 to TRBJ1-6, with D unresolved. V lost 8 bases and J 8 bases, leaving 13 bases between the germline ends. Looked up from germline, CDR1 is MNHEY and CDR2 is SMNVEV (reference sequence). The CDR3 length is 13 residues. The CDR3 DNA is TGTGCCAGCGCCCCTCGGGATTATTCACCCCTCCACTTT. Its translation: CASAPRDYSPLHF.

The V call is TRBV28, the J call TRBJ1-4; 8 nucleotides match TRBD1. Germline-derived CDR1 and CDR2 are MDHEN and SYDVKM. The junction had 13 bases not matched to a gene; V was cut back by 5 bases and J by 8 bases. The CDR3 loop spans 16 amino acids. CDR3 sequence: CASSRPGTGSGEKLFF. Here the CDR3 DNA reads TGTGCCAGCAGTCGCCCCGGGACAGGATCAGGAGAAAAACTGTTTTTT.

The chain is built from TRBV5-1 and TRBJ2-7, with 7 bases fitting TRBD1. This CDR3 has 14 amino acids. CDR1 and CDR2 (germline): SGHRS, YFSETQ. V shed 3 bases and J 5 bases; nucleotides not matched to a gene: 8. The CDR3: CASSSPDRANEQYF. In DNA, the CDR3 is TGCGCCAGCAGCTCGCCCGACAGGGCCAACGAGCAGTACTTC. Full variable domain (remainder filled in from reference TRBV5-1 and TRBJ2-7): KAGVTQTPRYLIKTRGQQVTLSCSPISGHRSVSWYQQTPGQGLQFLFEYFSETQRNKGNFPGRFSGRQFSNSRSEMNVSTLELGDSALYLCASSSPDRANEQYFGPGTRLTVT.

This sequence joins TRBV5-6 and TRBJ1-5; D might be TRBD1 (6 bases). The V gene's germline CDR1 is SGHDT and CDR2 YYEEEE. The CDR3 contains 14 residues. With 3 bases removed from V and 3 bases from J, the gap between germline ends came to 10 bases. The CDR3 DNA reads TGTGCCAGCAGCTACCCAGGGGACAATCAGCCCCAGCATTTT. Its translation: CASSYPGDNQPQHF.

The J gene is TRBJ2-7, the V gene TRBV6-5, with TRBD1 matching over 10 bases. The junction had 1 base not matched to a gene; V was cut back by 4 bases and J by 4 bases. Germline V gene data show CDR1 as MNHEY and CDR2 as SVGAGI. This CDR3 is built from 13 residues. DNA for the CDR3: TGTGCCAGCAGTTTGGGACAGGGGTACGAGCAGTACTTC. This translates into CASSLGQGYEQYF.

The chain recombines TRBV27 with TRBJ2-1; 14 bases agree with TRBD2. V lost 7 bases, J lost 8 bases, and 13 bases stayed unmatched. The length of the CDR3 is 17 residues. Germline CDR1 MNHEY, CDR2 SMNVEV (reference sequence). The CDR3 nucleotides are TGTGCCAGCACCTTATCCAGGACTAGCGGGAGGATCGATGAGCAGTTCTTC. Its protein is CASTLSRTSGRIDEQFF.

The chain has TRBV7-2 and TRBJ2-4; maybe TRBD2 (5 bases). The length of the CDR3 is 16 residues. V lost 5 bases and J 1 base, leaving 15 bases between the germline ends. From germline, CDR1 is SGHTA and CDR2 FQGNSA. CDR3 sequence: CASSPRTGNAKNIQYF. For the CDR3, the DNA is TGTGCCAGCAGCCCCCGGACGGGAAACGCCAAAAACATTCAGTACTTC.

The chain recombines TRBV7-8 with TRBJ2-7; D ambiguous. The CDR3 has 16 residues. V was cut by 2 bases and J by 0 bases, with 14 bases left in between. CDR1 SGHVS and CDR2 FQNEAQ come from the germline V gene. The CDR3 nucleotides are TGTGCCAGCAGCTTAAAGAGCGCTTACCTCTCCTACGAGCAGTACTTC. Amino acid sequence: CASSLKSAYLSYEQYF.